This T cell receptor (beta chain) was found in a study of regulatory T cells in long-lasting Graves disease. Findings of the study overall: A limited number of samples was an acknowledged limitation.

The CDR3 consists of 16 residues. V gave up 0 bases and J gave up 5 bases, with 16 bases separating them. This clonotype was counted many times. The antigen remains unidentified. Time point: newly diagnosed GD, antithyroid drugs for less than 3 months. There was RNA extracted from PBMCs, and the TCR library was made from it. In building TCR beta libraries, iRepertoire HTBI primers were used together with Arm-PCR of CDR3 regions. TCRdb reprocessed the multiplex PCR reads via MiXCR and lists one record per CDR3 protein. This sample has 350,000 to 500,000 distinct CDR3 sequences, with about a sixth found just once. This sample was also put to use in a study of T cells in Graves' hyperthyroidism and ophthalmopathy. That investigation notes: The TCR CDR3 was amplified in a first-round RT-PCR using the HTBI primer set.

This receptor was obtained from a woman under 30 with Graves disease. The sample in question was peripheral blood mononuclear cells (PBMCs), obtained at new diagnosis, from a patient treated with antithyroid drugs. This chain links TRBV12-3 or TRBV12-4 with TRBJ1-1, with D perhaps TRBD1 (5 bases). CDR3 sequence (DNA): TGTGCCAGCAGTTTAGCGTTCTCCAGGGCGGGGACTGAAGCTTTCTTT. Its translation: CASSLAFSRAGTEAFF.